The clone carrying this T cell receptor (beta chain) was counted many times. What it binds is unknown. Noted treatment: roughly 18 received Ad26.COV2.S at low or high dose, single or two shots; about 5 received placebo; per-sample allocation not given. Specimens were obtained on day 63 following the first vaccine or placebo injection. Sequencing was performed with immunoSEQ multiplex PCR; in TCRdb, only in-frame clones are kept and a portion is missing. The sample includes 360,000 or so clones, around 90% of them seen just once. This CDR3 is built from 16 residues. Trimming pared 0 bases from V and 2 bases from J, leaving 13 bases between. Germline CDR1 and CDR2: MNHEY and SVGAGI. The data were obtained in a study of Ad26.COV2.S vaccination and SARS-CoV-2 variants. Findings and limits, study-wide: Vaccinees showed greater spike-specific TCR breadth than placebo recipients. Following vaccination, spike-specific CD8+ and CD4+ T cell responses reportedly exhibited substantial breadth.

Sample: peripheral blood, taken in a trial of Ad26.COV2.S vaccine versus placebo. The gene calls are TRBV6-5 and TRBJ1-2; D gene uncertain. This receptor was identified in a person aged 18-65 years who received the Ad26.COV2.S COVID-19 vaccine or a placebo. The CDR3 DNA is TGTGCCAGCAGTTACTCTGGGGAGTTAGTCAACTATGGCTACACCTTC. Translating gives CASSYSGELVNYGYTF.